This T cell receptor beta chain comes out of a study of blood T cell repertoires in COVID-19. Study-level information: Italy, Spain and the United States were the sources of the convalescent and acute COVID-19 samples.

Individuals aged about 18 to 89 years were recruited from 24 US areas. Either two negative PCRs, clearance, or symptom resolution qualified Cohort 3 donors as recovered. Authors' methods: Amplification of reference gene primers was used by the study to estimate nucleated cell counts. Libraries were prepared by immunoSEQ multiplex PCR; TCRdb keeps only in-frame clonotypes and omits some of them. Clone size and V and J calls were adopted from that table, with D and trimming inferred from the DNA. The sample yields 250,000 to 300,000 clones, 89% seen once. The V gene's germline CDR1 is SGHVS and CDR2 FQNEAQ. There are 14 residues in the CDR3. Deletions cut 0 bases from V and 3 bases from J, with 8 bases between.

The sequencing sample was made of PBMCs or T cells enriched from blood (not recorded which). The sequence was collected from a woman aged 40 to 50 who had recovered from COVID-19. J is TRBJ1-2 and V is TRBV7-8, with D perhaps TRBD1 (5 bases). The CDR3 reads CASSLAETDYGYTF. The DNA of the CDR3 is TGTGCCAGCAGCTTAGCCGAGACAGACTATGGCTACACCTTC.